The 30 T cell receptor beta chains presented below share a single source sample, sequenced in a study of T cell changes during pregnancy in multiple sclerosis (dated by TCRdb to about 2019). Receptor libraries were prepared by the immunoSEQ multiplex PCR assay. Entries here come from immuneACCESS through TCRdb and include only in-frame sequences with V and J called. Some clones fail to appear in such tables; in the studies checked, an unresolved V gene covers under half of the shortfall, and the cause of the remainder is unknown. This sample is represented by over 85,000 clones; 91% of them were singletons. Around 1.8% of the sample lies in the top ten. The sample consisted of peripheral blood, taken after pregnancy. The origin of the receptors is a female donor in good health, enrolled as a control in a pregnancy study.

The chain has TRBV7-6 and TRBJ2-2; TRBD2 is a possible D gene (7 bases). Deletions cut 3 bases from V and 0 bases from J, with 8 bases between. CDR1 is SGHVS, CDR2 FNYEAQ, per germline. The CDR3 runs to 15 residues. The CDR3 is CASSLGGPNTGELFF. As DNA, the CDR3 is TGTGCCAGCAGCTTGGGGGGGCCGAACACCGGGGAGCTGTTTTTT.

The chain employs TRBV6-5 and TRBJ2-7; 7 bases are a match to TRBD2. From germline, CDR1 is MNHEY and CDR2 SVGAGI. Germline trimming cut 0 bases from V and 1 base from J; bases unmatched to any gene: 6. This CDR3 is built from 16 residues. Written as DNA, the CDR3 is TGTGCCAGCAGTTACTCCAGCGGGGCGCCTTCCTACGAGCAGTACTTC. Translation: CASSYSSGAPSYEQYF.

This rearrangement joins TRBV6-1 to TRBJ2-4; D is ambiguous. V lost 7 bases and J lost 3, with 7 bases in between. CDR1 and CDR2 from the germline V gene are MNHNS and SASEGT. This CDR3 region has 12 residues. CDR3 nucleotides: TGTGCCAGCACGGTTGACAAAAACATTCAGTACTTC. It codes for CASTVDKNIQYF.

The chain employs TRBV21-1 and TRBJ2-7; TRBD1 is the table's D call and was not checked against the DNA. TRBV21-1 constitutes a pseudogene. This CDR3 comprises 17 residues. Here the CDR3 reads CASSRGQASSRSYEQYF. CDR3 nucleotides: TGTGCCAGCAGCCGAGGACAGGCCTCCTCGCGATCGTACGAGCAGTACTTC.

This clone was picked up one time. The chain combines TRBV18 with TRBJ2-7; TRBD1 matches at 9 bases. CDR1 and CDR2 from the germline V gene are KGHSH and LQKENI. V trimming: 6 bases; J trimming: 2 bases; junction bases outside the gene matches: 8. CDR3 length equals 15 residues. The CDR3, as DNA: TGTGCCAGCTCCGACCCGGGACAGGGAACCTACGAGCAGTACTTC. This translates into CASSDPGQGTYEQYF.

V usage is TRBV9 and J usage is TRBJ1-2; 10 nucleotides match TRBD1. CDR1 is SGDLS and CDR2 is YYNGEE in the germline V gene. The CDR3 is 16 amino acids. V lost 4 bases, J lost 8 bases, and 14 bases stayed unmatched. The CDR3 sequence: CASSHRTFGTGDGYTF. The CDR3 DNA sequence: TGTGCCAGCAGCCACCGCACCTTCGGGACAGGGGACGGCTACACCTTC.

For this clone: Mismatch with germline at one junction end may stem from a read error. This specimen includes other DNA sequences encoding the same CDR3. The chain employs TRBV30 and TRBJ1-1; D possibly corresponds to TRBD1 (6 bases). This CDR3 is built from 12 residues. Germline-derived CDR1 and CDR2 are GTSNPN and SVGIG (reference sequence). The CDR3 DNA is TGTGCCTGGACGGGGGGGGACACCGAAGCTTTCTTT. This translates into CAWTGGDTEAFF.

The genes are TRBV7-3 and TRBJ2-1, with D possibly TRBD2 on 6 matching bases. The length of the CDR3 is 12 residues. Germline V gene sequence: CDR1 SGHTA, CDR2 FQGTGA. V was clipped by 11 bases and J by 10 bases, with 18 bases between them. CDR3 DNA: TGTGCCTACCGCGGGACTTTGCGGGAGCAGTTCTTC. It encodes CAYRGTLREQFF.

The V call is TRBV7-3, the J call TRBJ2-2; 11 nucleotides match TRBD1. J lost 5 bases, V lost 5 bases, and 7 bases had no gene match. CDR1 is SGHTA, CDR2 FQGTGA, per germline. This CDR3 spans 16 amino acids. CDR3 nucleotide sequence: TGTGCCAGCAGCCTCCGGACAGGGGGCAATACCGGGGAGCTGTTTTTT. As protein: CASSLRTGGNTGELFF.

V gene TRBV6-5 combines with J gene TRBJ1-1, with 8 bases fitting TRBD1. Trimming removed 6 bases from V and 1 base from J; junction bases left unmatched: 4. The CDR3 runs 14 residues. From germline, CDR1 is MNHEY and CDR2 SVGAGI. The CDR3 DNA follows: TGTGCCAGCAGCAGAGGACAGGGGAACACTGAAGCTTTCTTT. This translates into CASSRGQGNTEAFF.

Only one count was recorded for this clone. The CDR3 DNA sequence: TGTGCCAGCAGCCGACCAGGGACTGAAGCTTTCTTT. Translation: CASSRPGTEAFF. J is TRBJ1-1 and V is TRBV6-5; D perhaps matches TRBD1 (5 bases). CDR3 size: 12 residues. Between the trimmed V and J ends, which lost 6 bases and 5 bases, there was a span of 10 bases. Germline CDR1 MNHEY, CDR2 SVGAGI.

This chain uses TRBV4-2 with TRBJ2-2; 9 bases are shared with TRBD2. Germline assignment: CDR1 LGHNA and CDR2 YNFKEQ. The CDR3 is made up of 18 amino acids. J lost 4 bases, V lost 0 bases, and 9 bases had no gene match. CDR3 residues: CASSQEGIAGESTGELFF. The DNA for the CDR3 is TGTGCCAGCAGCCAAGAGGGAATAGCGGGGGAAAGCACCGGGGAGCTGTTTTTT.

The chain links TRBV7-2 to TRBJ2-2; TRBD2 agrees at 9 bases. This CDR3 is 16 amino acids long. The germline gives CDR1 SGHTA, CDR2 FQGNSA. V lost 0 bases, J lost 5 bases, and 4 bases stayed unmatched. CDR3 sequence: CASSLAGGGGTGELFF. As DNA, the CDR3 is TGTGCCAGCAGCTTAGCGGGCGGGGGGGGGACCGGGGAGCTGTTTTTT.

V and J are TRBV6-1 and TRBJ2-6, with no clear D. The CDR3 sequence is 14 residues long. The V gene's germline CDR1 is MNHNS and CDR2 SASEGT. Trimming removed 2 bases at V and 2 bases at J, with 4 bases between. The CDR3 region is CASSETAGANVLTF. The CDR3 DNA follows: TGTGCCAGCAGTGAAACGGCTGGGGCCAACGTCCTGACTTTC.

V gene TRBV2 combines with J gene TRBJ2-5, with 11 nucleotides matching TRBD2. The germline V gene encodes CDR1 SNHLY and CDR2 FYNNEI. V trimming: 8 bases; J trimming: 5 bases; junction bases outside the gene matches: 7. This CDR3 is 14 amino acids long. Written as DNA, the CDR3 is TGTGCCAGCGACAGACTAGCGGGGTGGGAGACCCAGTACTTC. Its translation: CASDRLAGWETQYF.

This chain uses TRBV27 with TRBJ2-2; D is perhaps TRBD2 (5 bases). Looked up from germline, CDR1 is MNHEY and CDR2 is SMNVEV (reference sequence). The CDR3 spans 10 residues. V lost 10 bases to trimming and J lost 7 bases, with 7 bases between them. Here the CDR3 DNA reads TGTGCCACTGCGGGCGGGGAGCTGTTTTTT. Protein product: CATAGGELFF.

The chain couples TRBV7-9 to TRBJ1-1; D is undetermined. V was shortened by 5 bases and J by 6 bases, with 16 bases between the two germline ends. Germline V gene data show CDR1 as SEHNR and CDR2 as FQNEAQ (reference sequence). The CDR3 extends over 14 amino acids. CDR3 DNA sequence: TGTGCCAGCAGCCCATCTGGCGGGGAGGCTGAAGCTTTCTTT. Translated: CASSPSGGEAEAFF.

This rearrangement joins TRBV7-9 to TRBJ2-5, with D tentatively TRBD2 (6 bases). CDR3 length: 12 amino acids. V was trimmed by 11 bases and J by 2 bases, leaving 12 bases between them. Germline V gene lookup returns CDR1 SEHNR and CDR2 FQNEAQ (reference sequence). The CDR3 DNA follows: TGTGCCGTCTCGGGGGTTCAAGAGACCCAGTACTTC. This gives the protein CAVSGVQETQYF.

The rearrangement joins TRBV2 to TRBJ2-5, with a weak D call TRBD2 (6 bases). The CDR3 extends over 15 amino acids. Germline CDR1 and CDR2: SNHLY and FYNNEI. V was pared by 7 bases and J by 3 bases, with 18 bases between. This chain's CDR3 is CASIGGVGTEETQYF. CDR3 bases: TGTGCCAGCATAGGAGGGGTTGGAACGGAAGAGACCCAGTACTTC.

This clone has more than one count but fewer than ten. The rearrangement joins TRBV19 to TRBJ1-6; D ambiguous. V lost 5 bases to trimming and J lost 10 bases, with 9 bases between them. The CDR3 is made up of 12 amino acids. Germline CDR1 LNHDA, CDR2 SQIVND (reference sequence). The CDR3 DNA reads as TGTGCCAGTAGTTCATGGCCCTCACCCCTCCACTTT. Protein product: CASSSWPSPLHF.

The chain uses TRBV9 and TRBJ2-2; TRBD2 aligns across 9 bases. The CDR3 is 16 residues long. Germline V CDR1 and CDR2: SGDLS, YYNGEE. Germline trimming cut 7 bases from V and 6 bases from J; bases unmatched to any gene: 13. CDR3 coding DNA: TGTGCCAGCTCGCGCTTTGGCGGGGGGGCCTCCGGGGAGCTGTTTTTT. Its translation: CASSRFGGGASGELFF.

V usage is TRBV5-5 and J usage is TRBJ2-1; a possible D gene is TRBD1 (6 bases). This CDR3 has 15 residues. Trimming removed 0 bases from V and 8 bases from J, with 15 bases in between. Looked up from germline, CDR1 is SGHKS and CDR2 is YYEKEE (reference sequence). CDR3 DNA: TGTGCCAGCAGCTTGGTTCCAGGGGTCGGAGATGAGCAGTTCTTC. Residues: CASSLVPGVGDEQFF. Full variable domain (remainder filled in from reference TRBV5-5 and TRBJ2-1): DAGVTQSPTHLIKTRGQQVTLRCSPISGHKSVSWYQQVLGQGPQFIFQYYEKEERGRGNFPDRFSARQFPNYSSELNVNALLLGDSALYLCASSLVPGVGDEQFFGPGTRLTVL.

This clone was found once. This chain joins TRBV6-5 and TRBJ2-3; TRBD2 agrees at 9 bases. Germline V CDR1 and CDR2: MNHEY, SVGAGI. CDR3 size: 14 residues. J gave up 3 bases and V 7 bases, and 5 bases lay outside the gene matches. CDR3 residues: CASTSGLATDTQYF. The CDR3 nucleotides read TGTGCCAGCACCTCGGGACTAGCAACAGATACGCAGTATTTT.

This clone was recorded a few times. J is TRBJ1-1 and V is TRBV29-1; TRBD1 matches at 7 bases. The CDR3 contains 14 residues. V dropped 4 bases and J dropped 1; count of bases not matched to a gene: 6. Per the germline V gene, CDR1 is SQVTM and CDR2 is ANQGSEA. Here the CDR3 reads CSVARQGGNTEAFF. The CDR3 DNA sequence: TGCAGCGTTGCCCGACAGGGAGGGAACACTGAAGCTTTCTTT.

The chain uses TRBV4-2 and TRBJ2-7; weak D call: TRBD1 (5 bases). The V gene's germline CDR1 is LGHNA and CDR2 YNFKEQ. V gave up 3 bases and J gave up 3 bases, with 6 bases separating them. This CDR3 has 12 residues. CDR3 in amino acids: CASSHQGYEQYF. DNA of the CDR3: TGTGCCAGCAGCCACCAGGGCTACGAGCAGTACTTC.

The J gene is TRBJ1-1, the V gene TRBV7-2; D is unresolved. The germline V gene encodes CDR1 SGHTA and CDR2 FQGNSA. The V and J ends lost 5 bases and 4 bases respectively, with 11 bases between them. The CDR3 spans 13 residues. CDR3 coding DNA: TGTGCCAGCAGCGTCACAACGGGCACTGAAGCTTTCTTT. This translates into CASSVTTGTEAFF. The full variable domain, its missing parts supplied by reference TRBV7-2 and TRBJ1-1, is GAGVSQSPSNKVTEKGKDVELRCDPISGHTALYWYRQSLGQGLEFLIYFQGNSAPDKSGLPSDRFSAERTGGSVSTLTIQRTQQEDSAVYLCASSVTTGTEAFFGQGTRLTVV.

J is TRBJ2-7 and V is TRBV5-4; D might be TRBD2 (6 bases). Per the germline V gene, CDR1 is SGHNT and CDR2 is YYREEE (reference sequence). The V gene lost 4 bases and the J gene lost 0 bases, with 14 bases spanning the gap. This CDR3 is 15 amino acids long. CDR3 loop: CASSQKWGVSYEQYF. The CDR3 DNA follows: TGTGCCAGCAGCCAGAAGTGGGGGGTCTCCTACGAGCAGTACTTC.

The chain combines TRBV20-1 with TRBJ2-5; D is ambiguous. V was cut by 8 bases and J by 5 bases, with 12 bases left in between. The CDR3 loop spans 11 amino acids. Germline V CDR1 and CDR2: DFQATT, SNEGSKA (reference sequence). The CDR3 region has the DNA TGCAGTTTTGCGGTGAGGGAGACCCAGTACTTC. Translation gives CSFAVRETQYF.

The chain joins TRBV7-8 to TRBJ1-5, with a tentative D call TRBD1 (5 bases). Looked up from germline, CDR1 is SGHVS and CDR2 is FQNEAQ. V lost 7 bases and J lost 0, with 16 bases in between. This CDR3 region has 16 residues. CDR3 in DNA: TGTGCCAGCACCGTGGGAAGACAGTATAGCAATCAGCCCCAGCATTTT. It is translated as CASTVGRQYSNQPQHF.

The chain recombines TRBV6-6 with TRBJ1-1, with 10 positions matching TRBD1. Germline trimming cut 6 bases from V and 1 base from J; bases unmatched to any gene: 8. Germline assignment: CDR1 MNHNY and CDR2 SVGAGI (reference sequence). The CDR3 spans 16 residues. The CDR3: CASSPDRGRQNTEAFF. The CDR3 region has the DNA TGTGCCAGCAGCCCGGACAGGGGGAGACAGAACACTGAAGCTTTCTTT.